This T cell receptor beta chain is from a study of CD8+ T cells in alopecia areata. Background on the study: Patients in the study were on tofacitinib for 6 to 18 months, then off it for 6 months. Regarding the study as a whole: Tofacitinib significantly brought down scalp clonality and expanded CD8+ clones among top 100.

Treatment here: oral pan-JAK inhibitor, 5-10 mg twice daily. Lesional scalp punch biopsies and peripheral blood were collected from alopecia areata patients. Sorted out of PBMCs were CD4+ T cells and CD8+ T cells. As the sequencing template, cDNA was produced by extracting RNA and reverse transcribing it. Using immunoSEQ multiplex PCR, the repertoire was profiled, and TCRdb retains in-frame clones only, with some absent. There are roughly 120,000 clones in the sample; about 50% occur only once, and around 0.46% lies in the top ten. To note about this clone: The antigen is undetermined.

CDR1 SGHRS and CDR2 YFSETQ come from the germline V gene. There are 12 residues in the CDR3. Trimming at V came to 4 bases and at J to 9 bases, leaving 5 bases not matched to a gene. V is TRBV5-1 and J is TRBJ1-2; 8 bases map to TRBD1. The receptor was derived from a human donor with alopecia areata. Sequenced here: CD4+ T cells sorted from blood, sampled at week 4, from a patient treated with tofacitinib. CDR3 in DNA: TGCGCCAGCAGCCCGGGACAGGATAGCTACACCTTC. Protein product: CASSPGQDSYTF.